The clone carrying this TCR beta chain was seen repeatedly, ten times or more. Its antigen is still unknown. These data originate in a study of human T cells and chemical hapten exposure. The library put unique molecular identifiers onto individual cDNA molecules. TCRdb used MiXCR to reprocess the RACE reads, holding one entry per CDR3 protein. The sample includes tens of thousands of distinct CDR3 sequences, roughly 6.7% of them seen just once. As to time point: pre-sensitization, week 0. Described treatment: therapeutic diphenylcyclopropenone sensitization with weekly scalp DPC. Overall study results and limits: Patch test scores rose with PT1 expanded TCR counts, a positive correlation.

This clonotype was sampled from a woman under 40 with alopecia areata. Some clones in this sample may be carry-over from other donors' samples. The sample in question was whole blood, obtained in connection with sensitization to the hapten diphenylcyclopropenone (DPC).

In DNA form, the CDR3 reads TGCAGTGCTAGCCCTCCTCGTGGGGGCATGACAGATACGCAGTATTTT. Translated, it gives CSASPPRGGMTDTQYF. This sequence joins TRBV20-1 and TRBJ2-3; TRBD1 is a possible D gene (6 bases). The CDR3 contains 16 residues. Germline assignment: CDR1 DFQATT and CDR2 SNEGSKA (reference sequence). V was pared by 3 bases and J by 3 bases, with 19 bases between.